The clone carrying this T cell receptor beta chain was seen just once. Its antigen is not identified. The assay was immunoSEQ multiplex PCR, and TCRdb's table has in-frame clones only and misses some. The data contain fewer than 150,000 clones, approximately 92% of them singletons. This sample was taken from a study of T cell responses to AZD1222 COVID-19 vaccine. Overall study findings and caveats: Compared with day 0, the breadth and depth of the Spike-specific TCR repertoire rose significantly after two doses of AZD1222. Clonal diversity was possibly underestimated, and white British individuals and females predominated among donors.

This TCR derives from an adult who received the AZD1222 COVID-19 vaccine. The input for sequencing was peripheral blood, taken 28 days after the second AZD1222 dose.

In DNA form, the CDR3 reads TGTGCCAGCAGCTTGTACGGGACCGTGAACACTGAAGCTTTCTTT. This codes for CASSLYGTVNTEAFF. The rearrangement uses TRBV5-5 and TRBJ1-1, with D perhaps matching TRBD1 (5 bases). The CDR3 extends over 15 amino acids. The germline V and J ends were trimmed by 1 base and 0 bases, with 10 bases remaining between them. The germline CDR1 and CDR2 sequences are SGHKS and YYEKEE (reference sequence).